These 13 T cell receptor beta chains originate from one sample sequenced in a study of CD8+ T cells in alopecia areata. Treatment indicated: oral pan-JAK inhibitor, 5-10 mg twice daily. Extracted from the samples, RNA was reverse transcribed into cDNA to serve as the sequencing template. Measured with immunoSEQ multiplex PCR; TCRdb has only the in-frame clones, and not every one. This sample has fewer than 250,000 clones, with roughly 70% found just once. The sequenced sample was CD4+ T cells sorted from blood, obtained at week 49, from a patient treated with tofacitinib. These receptors were obtained from a human donor with alopecia areata.

This chain joins TRBV5-6 and TRBJ1-1; tentative D call: TRBD1 (6 bases). This CDR3 spans 13 amino acids. Trimming took 4 bases from V and 6 from J, leaving 13 bases between them. In germline, CDR1 is SGHDT, CDR2 YYEEEE. The CDR3 region has the DNA TGTGCCAGCAGCCAAGACAGGCGGGCTGAAGCTTTCTTT. Its translation is CASSQDRRAEAFF.

The rearrangement links TRBV9 to TRBJ1-5; D not certain. The V and J ends lost 0 bases and 0 bases respectively, with 1 base between them. Germline CDR1 reads SGDLS; CDR2 reads YYNGEE. This CDR3 contains 13 residues. The DNA of the CDR3 is TGTGCCAGCAGCGTAGGTAGCAATCAGCCCCAGCATTTT. Amino acid sequence: CASSVGSNQPQHF.

In this sample, this clone turned up a few times. The V gene is TRBV4-1, the J gene TRBJ1-2, with D possibly TRBD1 on 5 matching bases. This CDR3 spans 17 amino acids. Germline V gene data show CDR1 as MGHRA and CDR2 as YSYEKL. Trimming took 2 bases from V and 4 from J, leaving 20 bases between them. CDR3 protein: CASSQSSGGRSSYGYTF. The DNA of the CDR3 is TGCGCCAGCAGCCAATCCAGCGGGGGTCGAAGTTCCTATGGCTACACCTTC.

V and J are TRBV2 and TRBJ1-5, with a weak D call TRBD1 (6 bases). V lost 6 bases and J 6 bases, leaving 15 bases between the germline ends. The CDR3 contains 14 residues. The V gene's germline CDR1 is SNHLY and CDR2 FYNNEI. The CDR3 DNA is TGTGCCAGCAGCCAGGACAGCAAAAGTCAGCCCCAGCATTTT. It encodes CASSQDSKSQPQHF.

V and J are TRBV9 and TRBJ2-3; D is unclear. Deletions cut 0 bases from V and 6 bases from J, with 17 bases between. CDR1 and CDR2 from the germline V gene are SGDLS and YYNGEE. The CDR3 spans 16 residues. The CDR3 DNA is TGTGCCAGCAGCGTAGCTACCGGACCCCTTGGGGATACGCAGTATTTT. It specifies CASSVATGPLGDTQYF.

The chain uses TRBV27 and TRBJ1-4, with D possibly matching TRBD1 (5 bases). The CDR3 runs 15 residues. V dropped 5 bases and J dropped 8 bases, with 18 bases sitting between them. Germline CDR1 MNHEY, CDR2 SMNVEV (reference sequence). CDR3 protein: CASSPGTASAEKLFF. Written as DNA, the CDR3 is TGTGCCAGCAGTCCCGGGACGGCCTCGGCCGAAAAACTGTTTTTT.

V usage is TRBV15 and J usage is TRBJ2-5, with a tentative D call TRBD2 (5 bases). The germline gives CDR1 LNHNV, CDR2 YYDKDF (reference sequence). Trimming took 0 bases from V and 4 from J, leaving 12 bases between them. The CDR3 is 15 amino acids. This chain's CDR3 is CATSREDGVIETQYF. DNA for the CDR3: TGTGCCACCAGCAGAGAGGACGGGGTAATAGAGACCCAGTACTTC.

The V call is TRBV30, the J call TRBJ1-4; 8 bases agree with TRBD1. The CDR3 runs 13 residues. V gave up 5 bases and J gave up 11 bases; unmatched junction bases: 10. The V gene's germline CDR1 is GTSNPN and CDR2 SVGIG (reference sequence). The CDR3 sequence: CAWDRGARGKLFF. As DNA, the CDR3 is TGTGCCTGGGACAGGGGCGCCCGTGGCAAACTGTTTTTT.

This clone was seen once. This chain links TRBV29-1 with TRBJ2-5; D may be TRBD1 (6 bases). This CDR3 spans 12 amino acids. Trimming cost V 4 bases and J 5 bases, with 11 bases left between them. Germline CDR1 reads SQVTM; CDR2 reads ANQGSEA. CDR3 DNA: TGCAGCGTTGGTACCCAGGGGGAGACCCAGTACTTC. Translating it yields CSVGTQGETQYF.

V is TRBV29-1 and J is TRBJ1-2; D is unresolved. V was pared by 7 bases and J by 11 bases, with 20 bases between. The germline gives CDR1 SQVTM, CDR2 ANQGSEA. The CDR3 runs to 12 residues. The CDR3 loop is CSAGGTAEGYTF. CDR3 coding DNA: TGCAGCGCCGGAGGTACAGCGGAGGGATACACCTTC.

The J gene is TRBJ2-2, the V gene TRBV7-8; no definite D call. Germline CDR1 reads SGHVS; CDR2 reads FQNEAQ. Trimming removed 0 bases from V and 3 bases from J, with 11 bases in between. This CDR3 is built from 16 residues. The CDR3 nucleotides read TGTGCCAGCAGCTTAGCCCTTAGGGCAGACACCGGGGAGCTGTTTTTT. It specifies CASSLALRADTGELFF.

Turning to this clone: Other DNA sequences within the sample encode an identical CDR3. The J gene is TRBJ2-6, the V gene TRBV9, with D perhaps TRBD1 (6 bases). The CDR3 runs 15 residues. The ends were cut back, 0 bases at V and 2 bases at J, with 6 bases in the middle. Germline V gene lookup returns CDR1 SGDLS and CDR2 YYNGEE. CDR3 DNA: TGTGCCAGCAGCGTAGAGGGGGCTGGGGCCAACGTCCTGACTTTC. Its protein is CASSVEGAGANVLTF.

This clone was detected a few times. This sequence joins TRBV7-2 and TRBJ2-1, with D possibly being TRBD1 (7 bases). There are 16 residues in the CDR3. The ends were cut back, 3 bases at V and 1 base at J, with 13 bases in the middle. Germline lookup yields CDR1 SGHTA and CDR2 FQGNSA. For the CDR3, the DNA is TGTGCCAGCAGCTTCCGACCAGGGGGGTCCTACAATGAGCAGTTCTTC. As protein: CASSFRPGGSYNEQFF.